These 27 T cell receptor beta chains share one sample of origin, sequenced in a study of tumor-infiltrating lymphocytes in oesophageal squamous cell carcinoma. Each CDR3 protein gets one entry after TCRdb re-called the PCR reads with MiXCR. The sample lists roughly 20,000 distinct CDR3 sequences, around 40% seen once, with approximately 19% in the top ten. The sample comprised esophageal tumor tissue. These receptors all come from a male donor with esophageal squamous cell carcinoma.

The rearrangement joins TRBV7-2 to TRBJ2-3; 7 nucleotides line up with TRBD2. CDR3 length: 14 residues. Losses at the gene ends were 5 bases for V and 4 bases for J; bases not matched to a gene: 6. Germline-derived CDR1 and CDR2 are SGHTA and FQGNSA. The CDR3 sequence is CASSPGLGPDTQYF. Here the CDR3 DNA reads TGTGCCAGCAGCCCAGGACTAGGCCCAGATACGCAGTATTTT.

The chain joins TRBV19 to TRBJ2-7; no definite D call. The J call may be in error: the DNA end matches TRBJ2-1 better. Germline V CDR1 and CDR2: LNHDA, SQIVND (reference sequence). CDR3 length equals 15 residues. CDR3 amino acids: CASSMEALDSYEQFF. Here the CDR3 DNA reads TGTGCCAGTAGTATGGAAGCGCTCGATTCCTACGAGCAGTTCTTC.

In the case of this clonotype: The CDR3 carries no conserved terminal phenylalanine or tryptophan, so it likely arises from a read error. The DNA is left out, because the CDR3 cannot be placed on it with certainty; the CDR3 is given as TCRdb lists it. The chain has TRBV11-2 and TRBJ2-5; TRBD2 is the table's D call and was not checked against the DNA. Per germline, CDR1 SGHAT and CDR2 FQNNGV. The CDR3 contains 20 residues when both ends are counted. The CDR3 is CASSYSILSREGPYEQYFGN.

Ten or more counts support this clonotype. A read error may account for a junction end that differs from germline. V gene TRBV7-7 combines with J gene TRBJ2-5, with 10 bases identical to TRBD2. The CDR3 length is 15 residues. Germline assignment: CDR1 SSHAT and CDR2 FNYEAQ (reference sequence). DNA of the CDR3: TGTGCTAGCAGCCCCCGACTAGCGGGTGTGGAGACCCAGTACTTC. Translated: CASSPRLAGVETQYF.

The chain carries TRBV28 and TRBJ2-1, with 7 bases aligning to TRBD2. Trimming took 7 bases from V and 7 from J; bases not matched to a gene: 7. The CDR3 runs to 13 residues. CDR1 is MDHEN, CDR2 SYDVKM, per germline. The CDR3 here is CASNGAGNNEQFF. CDR3 coding DNA: TGTGCCAGCAATGGAGCGGGGAATAATGAGCAGTTCTTC.

A few counts support this clonotype. The rearrangement links TRBV24-1 to TRBJ2-1; 12 bases agree with TRBD1. Per the germline V gene, CDR1 is KGHDR and CDR2 is SFDVKD. CDR3 length: 15 amino acids. V lost 5 bases and J lost 7; bases outside the gene matches: 5. The CDR3 is CATSAGTGGSNEQFF. CDR3 bases: TGTGCCACCAGTGCCGGGACAGGGGGCTCAAATGAGCAGTTCTTC.

The V call is TRBV7-9, the J call TRBJ2-4; 9 positions agree with TRBD1. TRBJ2-7 matches the DNA end more closely, so the J call is doubtful. CDR3 length: 17 residues. Germline V gene sequence: CDR1 SEHNR, CDR2 FQNEAQ (reference sequence). In nucleotides, the CDR3 is TGTGCCAGCAGCTTAATGTCGGGACAGGGACCAGCCTACGAGCAGTACTTC. The encoded protein is CASSLMSGQGPAYEQYF.

The chain combines TRBV19 with TRBJ2-2; 8 nucleotides line up with TRBD1. This CDR3 is built from 15 residues. The junction had 7 bases not matched to a gene; V was cut back by 5 bases and J by 5 bases. Germline V lookup: CDR1 LNHDA, CDR2 SQIVND (reference sequence). CDR3 nucleotide sequence: TGTGCCAGTAGTGTTGACAGGGGACCGACCGGGGAGCTGTTTTTT. This sequence encodes CASSVDRGPTGELFF.

This clonotype showed up many times. The V call is TRBV5-1, the J call TRBJ1-1; no reliable D call. Per the germline V gene, CDR1 is SGHRS and CDR2 is YFSETQ. V lost 0 bases, J lost 0 bases, and 6 bases lay in between. The CDR3 extends over 14 amino acids. CDR3 protein: CASSLDGMNTEAFF. CDR3 nucleotides: TGCGCCAGCAGCTTGGACGGAATGAACACTGAAGCTTTCTTT. Supplemented by reference TRBV5-1 and TRBJ1-1, the full variable domain reads KAGVTQTPRYLIKTRGQQVTLSCSPISGHRSVSWYQQTPGQGLQFLFEYFSETQRNKGNFPGRFSGRQFSNSRSEMNVSTLELGDSALYLCASSLDGMNTEAFFGQGTRLTVV.

In its sample, this clonotype was seen many times. The J gene is TRBJ2-7, the V gene TRBV12-3 or TRBV12-4; D unclear. Trimming took off 6 bases at V and 2 bases at J, with 11 bases between the two ends. This CDR3 comprises 13 residues. As DNA, the CDR3 is TGTGCCAGCAGCCCTAGTGGAACCTACGAGCAGTACTTC. It specifies CASSPSGTYEQYF.

This clonotype has only one observation. CDR3: CASSLGGPYEQYF. CDR3 bases: TGTGCCAGCAGCTTGGGGGGACCTTACGAGCAGTACTTC. The chain carries TRBV7-8 and TRBJ2-5; maybe TRBD2 (6 bases). TRBJ2-7 explains the end of the DNA better; the J call may be wrong. CDR1 and CDR2 (germline): SGHVS, FQNEAQ. The CDR3 runs 13 residues.

This clonotype was seen repeatedly, ten times or more. A read error is possible here, since a much larger clone lies one base away. The genes are TRBV7-6 and TRBJ2-7, with 10 bases lining up with TRBD2. Germline-derived CDR1 and CDR2 are SGHVS and FNYEAQ. J gave up 7 bases and V 8 bases, and 11 bases lay outside the gene matches. This CDR3 contains 14 residues. CDR3 sequence (DNA): TGTGCCAGCTCCACTAGCGGGGTTTACAATGAGCAGTACTTC. Its protein is CASSTSGVYNEQYF.

At least ten counts were recorded for this clonotype. The V call is TRBV5-1, the J call TRBJ1-1; no clear D gene. CDR1 SGHRS and CDR2 YFSETQ come from the germline V gene. The germline V and J ends were trimmed by 2 bases and 5 bases, with 10 bases remaining between them. The CDR3 has 13 amino acids. CDR3 bases: TGCGCCAGCAGCTTAGTAGCGATGACTGAAGCTTTCTTT. Its translation is CASSLVAMTEAFF.

This clonotype has just a few counts. The rearrangement joins TRBV5-1 to TRBJ2-5, with D hard to call. In germline, CDR1 is SGHRS, CDR2 YFSETQ. CDR3 length: 14 residues. Trimming left V 2 bases short and J 5 bases short, with 13 bases between. CDR3 sequence reads: CASSFFQAGETQYF. Here the CDR3 DNA reads TGCGCCAGCAGCTTTTTTCAGGCTGGGGAGACCCAGTACTTC.

The chain employs TRBV2 and TRBJ1-5; D not certain. Per the germline V gene, CDR1 is SNHLY and CDR2 is FYNNEI. The CDR3 sequence is 14 residues long. Trimming took 0 bases from V and 1 from J, leaving 4 bases between them. Written as DNA, the CDR3 is TGTGCCAGCAGTGAAGCGACCAGCAATCAGCCCCAGCATTTT. It is translated as CASSEATSNQPQHF.

This clonotype was found a few times. The rearrangement uses TRBV10-1 and TRBJ2-3, with D tentatively TRBD1 (5 bases). Germline-derived CDR1 and CDR2 are WNHNN and SYGVQD (reference sequence). V was pared by 4 bases and J by 2 bases, with 7 bases between. CDR3 length: 13 residues. The CDR3 nucleotides read TGCGCCAGCAGTGGGACAAACACAGATACGCAGTATTTT. Amino acid sequence: CASSGTNTDTQYF.

In its sample, this clonotype was seen once. The CDR3 sequence: CASSRDRGYEQYF. The CDR3 DNA is TGTGCCAGCAGCAGGGACAGGGGATACGAGCAGTACTTC. The V gene is TRBV7-6, the J gene TRBJ2-5; 10 bases fit TRBD1. The J call is in doubt because the DNA end fits TRBJ2-7 better. The CDR3 runs to 13 residues. The germline CDR1 and CDR2 sequences are SGHVS and FNYEAQ.

This clonotype was found many times. The V call is TRBV4-2, the J call TRBJ2-7; the D gene is possibly TRBD1 (5 bases). Looked up from germline, CDR1 is LGHNA and CDR2 is YNFKEQ. V was clipped by 0 bases and J by 6 bases, with 12 bases between them. The CDR3 consists of 14 residues. The CDR3, as DNA: TGTGCCAGCAGCCAAGATAGGGGCAAGGCCGAGCAGTACTTC. Translated: CASSQDRGKAEQYF.

The chain recombines TRBV7-2 with TRBJ2-3; D is perhaps TRBD1 (5 bases). V was shortened by 3 bases and J by 2 bases, with 9 bases between the two germline ends. From germline, CDR1 is SGHTA and CDR2 FQGNSA. The CDR3 extends over 14 amino acids. The CDR3 protein is CASSFQGYTDTQYF. CDR3 coding DNA: TGTGCCAGCAGCTTCCAGGGTTACACAGATACGCAGTATTTT.

V gene TRBV19 combines with J gene TRBJ2-6; 8 bases match TRBD1. The closer fit of TRBJ2-7 to the DNA end suggests the J call may be wrong. CDR1 and CDR2 from the germline V gene are LNHDA and SQIVND (reference sequence). This CDR3 is built from 14 residues. CDR3 loop: CASSRQGTSYEQYF. CDR3 bases: TGTGCCAGTAGTAGACAGGGGACGTCCTACGAGCAGTACTTC.

The chain is built from TRBV12-3 or TRBV12-4 and TRBJ2-3, with 7 nucleotides matching TRBD1. Trimming removed 5 bases from V and 1 base from J; junction bases left unmatched: 6. This CDR3 spans 15 amino acids. For the CDR3, the DNA is TGTGCCAGCAGTGCCAGGGGGTTCGGCACAGATACGCAGTATTTT. Protein sequence: CASSARGFGTDTQYF.

By sample share, this clonotype is medium-sized. V and J are TRBV7-9 and TRBJ2-1, with TRBD2 matching 10 bases. The CDR3 runs 16 residues. With 10 bases clipped from V and 8 bases from J, the junction kept 17 bases outside the gene matches. Germline V gene lookup returns CDR1 SEHNR and CDR2 FQNEAQ (reference sequence). The CDR3 bases are TGTGCCACGAATCGGGGGAGCGGGGGGGCCGGCCATGAGCAGTTCTTC. Translating it yields CATNRGSGGAGHEQFF.

This clonotype was observed at least ten times. This chain uses TRBV7-8 with TRBJ1-3; D possibly corresponds to TRBD1 (5 bases). CDR1 and CDR2 (germline): SGHVS, FQNEAQ. This CDR3 is 16 amino acids long. The ends were cut back, 3 bases at V and 0 bases at J, with 12 bases in the middle. The CDR3 region is CASSFGDRRSGNTIYF. The CDR3 DNA follows: TGTGCCAGCAGCTTCGGTGACAGACGCTCTGGAAACACCATATATTTT.

This clonotype has a single count. This sequence joins TRBV20-1 and TRBJ2-7; 16 nucleotides line up with TRBD2. V shed 5 bases and J 7 bases; nucleotides not matched to a gene: 17. Germline-derived CDR1 and CDR2 are DFQATT and SNEGSKA (reference sequence). The CDR3 covers 18 residues. The CDR3 sequence is CSARPGTSGRGGYNEQYF. The CDR3 DNA is TGCAGTGCTCGCCCCGGGACTAGCGGGAGGGGGGGCTACAATGAGCAGTACTTC.

This clonotype occurred many times. This chain connects TRBV10-1 to TRBJ2-7, with D perhaps being TRBD1 or TRBD2 (5 bases each). Trimming removed 0 bases from V and 3 bases from J, with 12 bases in between. This CDR3 has 15 amino acids. Per germline, CDR1 WNHNN and CDR2 SYGVQD (reference sequence). In DNA form, the CDR3 reads TGCGCCAGCAGTGAGTCGAGGGCAGGGAGCTACGAGCAGTACTTC. It yields the protein CASSESRAGSYEQYF.

This clonotype is classed as medium-sized. The V call is TRBV7-9, the J call TRBJ2-1, with D hard to call. V lost 0 bases and J lost 6, with 9 bases in between. This CDR3 has 14 residues. Germline CDR1 reads SEHNR; CDR2 reads FQNEAQ (reference sequence). The DNA for the CDR3 is TGTGCCAGCAGCTTAGCGGGAAAGGTCAATGAGCAGTTCTTC. Protein: CASSLAGKVNEQFF. The variable domain in full, with the rest retrieved from reference TRBV7-9 and TRBJ2-1, is DTGVSQNPRHKITKRGQNVTFRCDPISEHNRLYWYRQTLGQGPEFLTYFQNEAQLEKSRLLSDRFSAERPKGSFSTLEIQRTEQGDSAMYLCASSLAGKVNEQFFGPGTRLTVL.

The gene calls are TRBV6-7 and TRBJ2-5, with D possibly TRBD1 on 6 matching bases. The assigned J gene may be wrong: the sequence end matches TRBJ2-7 better. TRBV6-7 is flagged as an ORF with uncertain function. The length of the CDR3 is 13 residues. Here the CDR3 reads CASSLGTPYEQYF. The CDR3 DNA follows: TGTGCCAGCAGTTTGGGGACACCTTACGAGCAGTACTTC.